These 9 T cell receptor beta chains were all obtained from the same sample, sequenced in a study of control samples from healthy donors and cancer patients. Profiled with immunoSEQ multiplex PCR; TCRdb holds only in-frame clones, not every one. The sample gives about 170,000 clones, around 91% of which show up once; less than 1.6% is in the top ten. Input material: blood. These receptor sequences come from a woman aged 25 to 39 in good health.

This sequence joins TRBV7-9 and TRBJ2-7, with 9 bases lining up with TRBD1. The CDR3 length is 14 residues. Germline V CDR1 and CDR2: SEHNR, FQNEAQ (reference sequence). J was trimmed by 3 bases and V by 5 bases; bases with no gene match: 5. CDR3 residues: CASSRQGGNYEQYF. Here the CDR3 DNA reads TGTGCCAGCAGCCGACAGGGGGGTAACTACGAGCAGTACTTC. Together with reference TRBV7-9 and TRBJ2-7, the CDR3 gives the full variable domain: DTGVSQNPRHKITKRGQNVTFRCDPISEHNRLYWYRQTLGQGPEFLTYFQNEAQLEKSRLLSDRFSAERPKGSFSTLEIQRTEQGDSAMYLCASSRQGGNYEQYFGPGTRLTVT.

CDR3 protein: CASSPRLAGLETQYF. CDR3 in DNA: TGTGCCAGCAGCCCGAGACTAGCGGGACTAGAGACCCAGTACTTC. V is TRBV7-9 and J is TRBJ2-5; TRBD2 agrees at 11 bases. The CDR3 covers 15 residues. Germline V gene sequence: CDR1 SEHNR, CDR2 FQNEAQ (reference sequence). Trimming took 5 bases from V and 4 from J; bases not matched to a gene: 6. Based on the CDR3 plus reference TRBV7-9 and TRBJ2-5, the full variable domain is DTGVSQNPRHKITKRGQNVTFRCDPISEHNRLYWYRQTLGQGPEFLTYFQNEAQLEKSRLLSDRFSAERPKGSFSTLEIQRTEQGDSAMYLCASSPRLAGLETQYFGPGTRLLVL.

The chain carries TRBV28 and TRBJ2-5; maybe TRBD1 (6 bases). CDR1 and CDR2 (germline): MDHEN, SYDVKM. There are 15 residues in the CDR3. V lost 0 bases to trimming and J lost 1 base, with 9 bases between them. The CDR3 loop reads CASSLWGAGQETQYF. In DNA form, the CDR3 reads TGTGCCAGCAGTTTATGGGGGGCGGGCCAAGAGACCCAGTACTTC.

The rearrangement links TRBV3-1 (or the pseudogene TRBV3-2) to TRBJ1-2; D remains unclear. The CDR3 runs 13 residues. V dropped 1 base and J dropped 4 bases, with 7 bases sitting between them. CDR1 and CDR2 (germline): LGHDT, YNNKEL (reference sequence). The CDR3 DNA follows: TGTGCCAGCAGCCAAGTGAGCAGCTATGGCTACACCTTC. It specifies CASSQVSSYGYTF.

This clone was detected only once. Other DNA sequences from this sample encode an identical CDR3 as well. The rearrangement joins TRBV7-3 to TRBJ2-5; weak D call: TRBD1 (8 bases). Germline loops: CDR1 SGHTA, CDR2 FQGTGA. Trimming cost V 5 bases and J 5 bases, with 15 bases left between them. This CDR3 region has 14 residues. CDR3 in DNA: TGTGCCAGCAGCCCTACAGGGGGAGGGGAGACCCAGTACTTC. Translation: CASSPTGGGETQYF.

The chain is built from TRBV6-1 and TRBJ2-3; D may be TRBD2 (6 bases). The CDR3 length is 15 residues. The V gene's germline CDR1 is MNHNS and CDR2 SASEGT. V lost 2 bases to trimming and J lost 3 bases, with 12 bases between them. As DNA, the CDR3 is TGTGCCAGCAGTGAACCGGGAGTTTTTACAGATACGCAGTATTTT. It specifies CASSEPGVFTDTQYF.

J is TRBJ2-1 and V is TRBV5-4; D uncertain. The CDR3 is 11 residues long. Germline V lookup: CDR1 SGHNT, CDR2 YYREEE (reference sequence). V lost 2 bases to trimming and J lost 6 bases, with 3 bases between them. As DNA, the CDR3 is TGTGCCAGCAGCTTCCGCAATGAGCAGTTCTTC. This sequence encodes CASSFRNEQFF.

This clone was recorded only once. The same CDR3 is also encoded by other DNA sequences in this sample. The chain recombines TRBV3-1 (or the pseudogene TRBV3-2) with TRBJ1-1; the match to TRBD1 covers 10 bases. CDR3 size: 13 residues. Germline V gene sequence: CDR1 LGHDT, CDR2 YNNKEL (reference sequence). The ends lost 6 bases at V and 5 bases at J; junction bases unmatched: 3. This CDR3 is CASSRQGATEAFF. CDR3 in DNA: TGTGCCAGCAGTCGACAGGGGGCAACTGAAGCTTTCTTT.

V gene TRBV2 combines with J gene TRBJ1-2; TRBD1 aligns across 7 bases. Looked up from germline, CDR1 is SNHLY and CDR2 is FYNNEI. The CDR3 is 14 residues long. With V trimmed by 7 bases and J by 1 base, 6 bases remained unmatched. CDR3 sequence: CASTPQGVNYGYTF. In DNA, the CDR3 is TGTGCCAGCACCCCTCAGGGGGTTAACTATGGCTACACCTTC.